This TCR beta chain was sequenced in a study of blood T cell repertoires in COVID-19. As for the study in general: Whether acute or convalescent, the COVID-19 samples came from the United States, Italy and Spain.

This clone is a singleton in its sample. The table came from immunoSEQ multiplex PCR; TCRdb's copy has only in-frame clones and leaves some out. The table records some 200,000 clones, 75% to 85% of them present only once. Germline V gene lookup returns CDR1 MDHEN and CDR2 SYDVKM. V lost 4 bases, J lost 4 bases, and 16 bases lay in between. CDR3 length equals 15 residues. This TCR was sampled from a woman aged 40 to 49 who had recovered from COVID-19. The sequenced sample consisted of peripheral blood. The V gene is TRBV28, the J gene TRBJ1-1; D gene ambiguous. CDR3 coding DNA: TGTGCCAGCAGTTCCTTTCAGAAGTGGGCCACTGAAGCTTTCTTT. It specifies CASSSFQKWATEAFF.